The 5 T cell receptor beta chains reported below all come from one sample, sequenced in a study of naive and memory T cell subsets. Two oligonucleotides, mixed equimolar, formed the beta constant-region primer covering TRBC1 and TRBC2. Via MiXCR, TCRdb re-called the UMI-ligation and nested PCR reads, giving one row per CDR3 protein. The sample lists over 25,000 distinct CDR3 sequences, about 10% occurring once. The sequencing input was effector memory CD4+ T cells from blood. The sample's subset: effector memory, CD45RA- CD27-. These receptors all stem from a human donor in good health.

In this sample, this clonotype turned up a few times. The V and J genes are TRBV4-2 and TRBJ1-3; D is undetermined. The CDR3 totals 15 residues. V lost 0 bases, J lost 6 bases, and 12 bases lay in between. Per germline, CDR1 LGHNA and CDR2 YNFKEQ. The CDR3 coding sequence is TGTGCCAGCAGCCAAGAAACGGCGGCTCTAAACACCATATATTTT. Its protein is CASSQETAALNTIYF.

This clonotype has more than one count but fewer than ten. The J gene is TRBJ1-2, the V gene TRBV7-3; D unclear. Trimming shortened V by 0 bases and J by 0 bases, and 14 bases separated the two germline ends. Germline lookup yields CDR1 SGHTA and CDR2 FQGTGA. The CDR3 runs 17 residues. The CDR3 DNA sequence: TGTGCCAGCAGCTTAACGAGTTTGGGTTCAGCTAACTATGGCTACACCTTC. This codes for CASSLTSLGSANYGYTF.

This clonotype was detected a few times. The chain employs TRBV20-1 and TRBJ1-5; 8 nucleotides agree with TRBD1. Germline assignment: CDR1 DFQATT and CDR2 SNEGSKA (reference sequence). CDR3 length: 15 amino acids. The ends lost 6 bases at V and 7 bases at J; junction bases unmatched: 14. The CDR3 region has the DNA TGCAGTGCCAAGAGCGGACAGGGTCCAGCCCAGCCCCAGCATTTT. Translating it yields CSAKSGQGPAQPQHF.

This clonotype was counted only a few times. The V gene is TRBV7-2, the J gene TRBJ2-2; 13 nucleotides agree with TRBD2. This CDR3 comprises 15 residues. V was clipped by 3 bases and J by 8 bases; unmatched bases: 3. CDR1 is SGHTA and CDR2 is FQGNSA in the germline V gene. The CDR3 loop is CASSFGLAGVGELFF. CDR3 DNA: TGTGCCAGCAGCTTCGGACTAGCGGGGGTGGGGGAGCTGTTTTTT.

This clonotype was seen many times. The chain's CDR3 is CASSLELSRRVDTQYF. The CDR3 bases are TGTGCCAGCAGCTTAGAATTGAGCAGGAGGGTAGATACGCAGTATTTT. V usage is TRBV7-2 and J usage is TRBJ2-3, with a tentative D call TRBD2 (6 bases). Trimming removed 1 base from V and 5 bases from J, with 16 bases in between. Germline V gene sequence: CDR1 SGHTA, CDR2 FQGNSA. This CDR3 has 16 amino acids.